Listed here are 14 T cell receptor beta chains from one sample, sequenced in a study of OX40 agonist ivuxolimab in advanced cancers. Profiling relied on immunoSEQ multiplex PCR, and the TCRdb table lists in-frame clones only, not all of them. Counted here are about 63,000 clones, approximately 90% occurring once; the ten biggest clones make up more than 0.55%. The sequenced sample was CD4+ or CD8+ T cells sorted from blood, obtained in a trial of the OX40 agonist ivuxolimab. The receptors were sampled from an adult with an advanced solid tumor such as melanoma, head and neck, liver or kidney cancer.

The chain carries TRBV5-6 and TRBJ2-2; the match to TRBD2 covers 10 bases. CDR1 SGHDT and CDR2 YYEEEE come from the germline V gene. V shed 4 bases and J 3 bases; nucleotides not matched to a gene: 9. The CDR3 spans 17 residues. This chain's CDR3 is CASSLYLAGGYTGELFF. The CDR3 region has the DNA TGTGCCAGCAGCCTGTACTTAGCGGGAGGATACACCGGGGAGCTGTTTTTT. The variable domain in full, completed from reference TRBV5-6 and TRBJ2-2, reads DAGVTQSPTHLIKTRGQQVTLRCSPKSGHDTVSWYQQALGQGPQFIFQYYEEEERQRGNFPDRFSGHQFPNYSSELNVNALLLGDSALYLCASSLYLAGGYTGELFFGEGSRLTVL.

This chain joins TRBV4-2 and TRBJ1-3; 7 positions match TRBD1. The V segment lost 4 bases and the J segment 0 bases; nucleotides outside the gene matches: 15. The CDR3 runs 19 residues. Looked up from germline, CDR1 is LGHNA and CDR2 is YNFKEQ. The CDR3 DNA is TGTGCCAGCAGCCTCTTCCTTTGGGACAGTTATAGCTCTGGAAACACCATATATTTT. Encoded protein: CASSLFLWDSYSSGNTIYF.

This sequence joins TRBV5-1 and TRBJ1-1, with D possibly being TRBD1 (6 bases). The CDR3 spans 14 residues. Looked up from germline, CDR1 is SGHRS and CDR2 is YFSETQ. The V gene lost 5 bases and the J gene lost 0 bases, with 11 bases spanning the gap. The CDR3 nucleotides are TGCGCCAGCAGTACAGGGTACATGAACACTGAAGCTTTCTTT. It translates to CASSTGYMNTEAFF.

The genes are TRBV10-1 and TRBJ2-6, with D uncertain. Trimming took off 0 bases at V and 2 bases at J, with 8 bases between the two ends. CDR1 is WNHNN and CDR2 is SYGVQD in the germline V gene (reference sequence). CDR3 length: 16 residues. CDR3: CASSESVNPGANVLTF. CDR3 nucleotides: TGCGCCAGCAGTGAGTCGGTAAACCCTGGGGCCAACGTCCTGACTTTC.

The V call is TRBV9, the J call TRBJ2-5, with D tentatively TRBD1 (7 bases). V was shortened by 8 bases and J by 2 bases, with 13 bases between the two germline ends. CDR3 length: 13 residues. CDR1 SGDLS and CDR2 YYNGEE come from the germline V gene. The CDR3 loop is CARTGRWQETQYF. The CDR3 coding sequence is TGTGCCAGGACAGGGAGGTGGCAAGAGACCCAGTACTTC.

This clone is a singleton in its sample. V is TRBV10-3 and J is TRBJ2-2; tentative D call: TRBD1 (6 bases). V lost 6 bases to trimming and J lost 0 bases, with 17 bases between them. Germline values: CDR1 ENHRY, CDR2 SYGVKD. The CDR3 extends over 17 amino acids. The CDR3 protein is CAIRTDRINANTGELFF. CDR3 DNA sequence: TGTGCCATCAGAACTGACAGGATCAATGCGAACACCGGGGAGCTGTTTTTT.

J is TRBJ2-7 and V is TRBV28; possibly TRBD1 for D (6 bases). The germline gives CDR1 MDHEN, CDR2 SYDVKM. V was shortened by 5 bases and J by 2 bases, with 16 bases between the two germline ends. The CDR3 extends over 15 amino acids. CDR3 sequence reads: CASSLMDSSTYEQYF. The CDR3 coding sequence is TGTGCCAGCAGTCTCATGGACAGTTCTACCTACGAGCAGTACTTC.

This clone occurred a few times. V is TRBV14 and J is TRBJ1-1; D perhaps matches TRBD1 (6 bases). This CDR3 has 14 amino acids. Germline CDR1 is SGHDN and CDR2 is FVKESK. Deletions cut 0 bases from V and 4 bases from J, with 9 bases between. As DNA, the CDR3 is TGTGCCAGCAGCCAAGATCAGGGGATCACTGAAGCTTTCTTT. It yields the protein CASSQDQGITEAFF.

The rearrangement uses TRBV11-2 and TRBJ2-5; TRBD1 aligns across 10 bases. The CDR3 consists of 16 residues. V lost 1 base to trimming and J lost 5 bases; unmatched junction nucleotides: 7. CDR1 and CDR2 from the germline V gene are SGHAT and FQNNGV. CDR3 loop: CASSLGDRGRGETQYF. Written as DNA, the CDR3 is TGTGCCAGCAGCTTAGGGGACAGGGGTAGGGGCGAGACCCAGTACTTC.

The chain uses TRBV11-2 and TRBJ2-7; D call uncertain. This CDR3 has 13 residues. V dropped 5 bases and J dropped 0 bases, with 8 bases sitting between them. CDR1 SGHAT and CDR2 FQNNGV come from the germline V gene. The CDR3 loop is CASSRGYSYEQYF. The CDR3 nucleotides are TGTGCCAGCAGCCGCGGATACTCCTACGAGCAGTACTTC.

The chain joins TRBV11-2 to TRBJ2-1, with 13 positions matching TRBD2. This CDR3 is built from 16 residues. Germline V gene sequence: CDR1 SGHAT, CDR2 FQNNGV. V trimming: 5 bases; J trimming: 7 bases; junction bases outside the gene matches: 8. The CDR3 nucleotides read TGTGCCAGCAGCAGTACTAGCGGGAGGGCCTGGAATGAGCAGTTCTTC. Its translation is CASSSTSGRAWNEQFF.

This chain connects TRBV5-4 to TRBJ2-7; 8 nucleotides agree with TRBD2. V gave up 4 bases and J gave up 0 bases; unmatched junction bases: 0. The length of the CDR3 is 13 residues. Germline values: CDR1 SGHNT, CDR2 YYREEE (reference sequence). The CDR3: CASSAGGSYEQYF. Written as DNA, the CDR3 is TGTGCCAGCAGCGCGGGGGGCTCCTACGAGCAGTACTTC.

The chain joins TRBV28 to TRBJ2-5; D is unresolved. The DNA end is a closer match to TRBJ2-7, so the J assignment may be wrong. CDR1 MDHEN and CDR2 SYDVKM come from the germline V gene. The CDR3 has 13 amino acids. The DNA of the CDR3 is TGTGCCAGCAGTTTATCCCACTTATACGAGCAGTACTTC. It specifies CASSLSHLYEQYF.

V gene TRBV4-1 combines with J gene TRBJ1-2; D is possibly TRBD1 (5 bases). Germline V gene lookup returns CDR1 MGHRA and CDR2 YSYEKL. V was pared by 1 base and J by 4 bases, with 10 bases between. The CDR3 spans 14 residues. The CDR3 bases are TGCGCCAGCAGCCAAGTGACAGCACTCTATGGCTACACCTTC. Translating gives CASSQVTALYGYTF.